This T cell receptor beta chain was documented in a study of technical replicates of blood from a few donors. The V gene end was trimmed by 5 bases and the J gene end by 5 bases; junction bases not matched to a gene: 5. Per the germline V gene, CDR1 is SNHLY and CDR2 is FYNNEI. This CDR3 is 13 amino acids long. Sequenced by immunoSEQ multiplex PCR; TCRdb stores in-frame clones only, minus some. Among tens of thousands of clones, 90% to 95% were seen once, and the ten largest hold 0.26%. The specimen was T cells isolated from PBMCs. The source of this sequence is a human donor in good health. The chain carries TRBV2 and TRBJ2-7, with 8 bases fitting TRBD1. CDR3 sequence reads: CASSRQGMDEQYF. The CDR3 nucleotides are TGTGCCAGCAGTAGACAGGGGATGGACGAGCAGTACTTC.